The clone carrying this T cell receptor beta chain appeared a few times. Antigen specificity is unknown. Both 60 Vbeta primers and 13 Jbeta primers went into the PCR. In the source study's methods: About 9.9 million shared chains were among about 80 million unique TCR beta chains counted in a later analysis. Repertoires were generated with immunoSEQ multiplex PCR, while TCRdb's copy carries only in-frame clones and drops some. That table supplies the V and J calls and clone size; D and trimming were determined from the DNA. The table lists about 130,000 clones, around 80% of them singletons, with under 15% in the top ten. The data were taken from a study of cytomegalovirus exposure and HLA in healthy donors. Healthy donors of bone marrow made up the group. The V end lost 2 bases, the J end lost 4 bases, and 9 bases lay between the germline ends. CDR3 size: 14 residues. Germline V lookup: CDR1 MNHNS, CDR2 SASEGT.

Whole-study findings and limits: A few of the chains that were CMV-associated were confirmed in vitro to be specific for CMV antigens.

What was sequenced was PBMCs. The source of this sequence is a woman aged 55-69 years in good health and CMV-seropositive. The V call is TRBV6-1, the J call TRBJ1-5; no reliable D call. The CDR3 region has the DNA TGTGCCAGCAGTGAAAATTTCAATAATCAGCCCCAGCATTTT. Residues: CASSENFNNQPQHF.